The 14 T cell receptor beta chains presented below share a single source sample, sequenced in a study of blood T cell repertoires in COVID-19. The table came from immunoSEQ multiplex PCR; TCRdb's copy has only in-frame clones and leaves some out. The sample includes tens of thousands of clones, about 86% seen only once; the top ten take nearly 25%. Material: peripheral blood. These TCRs come from a human donor with active COVID-19. The donor label of this sample is uncertain.

V and J are TRBV27 and TRBJ2-7, with D perhaps matching TRBD1 (6 bases). Germline CDR1 is MNHEY and CDR2 is SMNVEV (reference sequence). This CDR3 has 13 amino acids. Trimming shortened V by 1 base and J by 7 bases, and 11 bases separated the two germline ends. As DNA, the CDR3 is TGTGCCAGCAGTTTATTCAGCCAGGGGGAGCAGTACTTC. Protein product: CASSLFSQGEQYF.

This clone was counted a few times. V and J are TRBV5-4 and TRBJ2-7; 14 positions agree with TRBD2. The CDR3 has 16 residues. With 4 bases clipped from V and 2 bases from J, the junction kept 5 bases outside the gene matches. Germline assignment: CDR1 SGHNT and CDR2 YYREEE (reference sequence). The CDR3 region is CASSIWTSGRTYEQYF. The DNA of the CDR3 is TGTGCCAGCAGCATATGGACTAGCGGGAGGACCTACGAGCAGTACTTC. The full variable domain, completed using reference TRBV5-4 and TRBJ2-7, is ETGVTQSPTHLIKTRGQQVTLRCSSQSGHNTVSWYQQALGQGPQFIFQYYREEENGRGNFPPRFSGLQFPNYSSELNVNALELDDSALYLCASSIWTSGRTYEQYFGPGTRLTVT.

In its sample, this clone was seen once. The V and J genes are TRBV7-2 and TRBJ2-1; possibly TRBD1 for D (5 bases). The V gene's germline CDR1 is SGHTA and CDR2 FQGNSA. Trimming stripped 4 bases from V and 10 bases from J, with 20 bases between. The CDR3 sequence is 15 residues long. The chain's CDR3 is CASSSGHRQPVEQFF. DNA for the CDR3: TGTGCCAGCAGCTCTGGACACCGGCAACCTGTGGAGCAGTTCTTC.

The rearrangement joins TRBV4-1 to TRBJ2-7, with 9 bases identical to TRBD1. This CDR3 comprises 14 residues. CDR1 MGHRA and CDR2 YSYEKL come from the germline V gene. V gave up 1 base and J gave up 5 bases; unmatched junction bases: 3. In nucleotides, the CDR3 is TGCGCCAGCAGCCAAGGGGACAGGGTCCACGAGCAGTACTTC. Encoded protein: CASSQGDRVHEQYF.

This clone occurred once. The genes are TRBV4-2 and TRBJ1-3; TRBD1 is a possible D gene (5 bases). This CDR3 comprises 16 residues. V lost 1 base, J lost 0 bases, and 10 bases lay in between. Per germline, CDR1 LGHNA and CDR2 YNFKEQ. The CDR3: CASSQGEGNSGNTIYF. CDR3 coding DNA: TGTGCCAGCAGCCAAGGGGAGGGGAACTCTGGAAACACCATATATTTT.

This clone was recorded once. The J gene is TRBJ2-1, the V gene TRBV12-5; 10 bases agree with TRBD2. This CDR3 is built from 15 residues. V lost 4 bases, J lost 7 bases, and 7 bases stayed unmatched. The germline V gene encodes CDR1 LGHNT and CDR2 FRNRAP. The CDR3 sequence is CASGWSGRASNEQFF. The CDR3 DNA follows: TGTGCTAGTGGTTGGAGCGGGAGGGCCTCTAATGAGCAGTTCTTC. Using reference TRBV12-5 and TRBJ2-1 for the parts outside the CDR3, the full variable domain is DARVTQTPRHKVTEMGQEVTMRCQPILGHNTVFWYRQTMMQGLELLAYFRNRAPLDDSGMPKDRFSAEMPDATLATLKIQPSEPRDSAVYFCASGWSGRASNEQFFGPGTRLTVL.

V is TRBV4-2 and J is TRBJ2-7, with 11 bases aligning to TRBD2. Germline V gene lookup returns CDR1 LGHNA and CDR2 YNFKEQ. The CDR3 runs 14 residues. V shed 5 bases and J 2 bases; nucleotides not matched to a gene: 2. The CDR3 loop reads CASSAGLAAYEQYF. The DNA for the CDR3 is TGTGCCAGCAGCGCGGGACTAGCGGCCTACGAGCAGTACTTC.

The chain uses TRBV12-3 or TRBV12-4 and TRBJ2-1; D may be TRBD1 (5 bases). V lost 6 bases, J lost 3 bases, and 6 bases lay in between. The CDR3 has 12 amino acids. CDR3 nucleotide sequence: TGTGCCAGCAGCAGGGACTACAATGAGCAGTTCTTC. It yields the protein CASSRDYNEQFF.

CDR3 region: CASSPPLYEQYF. CDR3 DNA sequence: TGTGCTAGCTCCCCCCCCCTTTACGAGCAGTACTTC. The chain recombines TRBV7-7 with TRBJ2-7; D is undetermined. The V gene's germline CDR1 is SSHAT and CDR2 FNYEAQ (reference sequence). The CDR3 loop spans 12 amino acids.

The chain links TRBV10-2 to TRBJ1-2; 10 bases fit TRBD1. J was trimmed by 3 bases and V by 1 base; bases with no gene match: 2. The CDR3 consists of 15 residues. Germline CDR1 is WSHSY and CDR2 is SAAADI. CDR3 sequence: CASSEYGQGDYGYTF. CDR3 coding DNA: TGCGCCAGCAGTGAGTATGGACAGGGGGACTATGGCTACACCTTC.

The chain links TRBV19 to TRBJ2-1, with D perhaps TRBD1 (5 bases). In germline, CDR1 is LNHDA, CDR2 SQIVND (reference sequence). CDR3 length: 13 amino acids. Trimming left V 1 base short and J 7 bases short, with 8 bases between. The CDR3 DNA reads as TGTGCCAGTAGTATAGGACAGAGGAATGAGCAGTTCTTC. Translated: CASSIGQRNEQFF.

This clone was picked up one time. The chain links TRBV20-1 to TRBJ2-1, with 9 bases matching TRBD2. This CDR3 has 15 amino acids. V lost 3 bases to trimming and J lost 8 bases; unmatched junction nucleotides: 11. Germline values: CDR1 DFQATT, CDR2 SNEGSKA (reference sequence). The CDR3 protein is CSASRGSGSPHEQFF. The CDR3 DNA reads as TGCAGTGCTAGTCGCGGTAGCGGGAGCCCCCATGAGCAGTTCTTC.

This rearrangement joins TRBV9 to TRBJ1-3; 7 bases map to TRBD1. The J segment lost 0 bases and the V segment lost 0 bases, leaving 6 bases of the junction unmatched. Germline CDR1 reads SGDLS; CDR2 reads YYNGEE. This CDR3 contains 17 residues. The CDR3 here is CASSVGQGGSSGNTIYF. As DNA, the CDR3 is TGTGCCAGCAGCGTAGGGCAGGGGGGAAGCTCTGGAAACACCATATATTTT.

Comment on this clone: The junction departs from the called germline gene at one end, perhaps through a read error. The chain is built from TRBV7-7 and TRBJ2-5; D possibly corresponds to TRBD1 (6 bases). The CDR3 covers 15 residues. The germline V gene encodes CDR1 SSHAT and CDR2 FNYEAQ (reference sequence). The CDR3 reads CASSLTTGSWETQYF. The CDR3 DNA reads TGTGCTAGCAGCTTAACCACAGGGTCCTGGGAGACCCAGTACTTC.